These 8 T cell receptor beta chains originate from one sample sequenced in a study of shared clonotypes between healthy human individuals. TCRdb's table, derived via immunoSEQ multiplex PCR, lists solely in-frame clones and lacks some. The data show roughly 220,000 clones, with under 80% seen just once and 11% held by the top ten. Sequencing was carried out using memory CD4+ T cells sorted from blood. Subset of the sample: CD45RA-negative fraction. Source of these receptors: a man under 40 in good health.

The CDR3 DNA reads as TGTGCCAGTAGTATACGGGCGGGGGCCGGGGAGCTGTTTTTT. This codes for CASSIRAGAGELFF. J is TRBJ2-2 and V is TRBV19; 7 nucleotides agree with TRBD2. CDR3 length equals 14 residues. Unmatched junction bases numbered 3, after V lost 2 bases and J lost 6 bases. Germline-derived CDR1 and CDR2 are LNHDA and SQIVND (reference sequence).

The chain links TRBV6-5 to TRBJ2-7, with D tentatively TRBD1 or TRBD2 (6 bases each). V lost 6 bases to trimming and J lost 5 bases, with 17 bases between them. The CDR3 length is 14 residues. Germline CDR1 and CDR2: MNHEY and SVGAGI. CDR3 loop: CASRNDNGGDEQYF. In DNA, the CDR3 is TGTGCCAGCAGAAATGATAACGGGGGCGACGAGCAGTACTTC.

The chain carries TRBV28 and TRBJ1-1, with D maybe TRBD1 (5 bases). The CDR3 sequence is 17 residues long. Germline CDR1 MDHEN, CDR2 SYDVKM. V was cut by 5 bases and J by 0 bases, with 19 bases left in between. CDR3 bases: TGTGCCAGCAGTGGTGGTGGGAGGGGCTACTTGAACACTGAAGCTTTCTTT. Amino acid sequence: CASSGGGRGYLNTEAFF.

This chain connects TRBV9 to TRBJ2-3; D gene ambiguous. CDR1 and CDR2 (germline): SGDLS, YYNGEE. The CDR3 sequence is 14 residues long. Trimming shortened V by 0 bases and J by 2 bases, and 7 bases separated the two germline ends. CDR3 region: CASSVVGITDTQYF. CDR3 sequence (DNA): TGTGCCAGCAGCGTAGTGGGAATCACAGATACGCAGTATTTT. The full variable domain, completed using reference TRBV9 and TRBJ2-3, is DSGVTQTPKHLITATGQRVTLRCSPRSGDLSVYWYQQSLDQGLQFLIQYYNGEERAKGNILERFSAQQFPDLHSELNLSSLELGDSALYFCASSVVGITDTQYFGPGTRLTVL.

In this sample, this clone turned up once. This rearrangement joins TRBV9 to TRBJ2-2, with D uncertain. V dropped 3 bases and J dropped 6 bases, with 12 bases sitting between them. Germline V CDR1 and CDR2: SGDLS, YYNGEE. The CDR3 extends over 14 amino acids. The CDR3 sequence is CASSGIPAPGELFF. CDR3 nucleotide sequence: TGTGCCAGCAGCGGGATACCCGCACCCGGGGAGCTGTTTTTT.

The gene calls are TRBV19 and TRBJ2-7, with D possibly matching TRBD1 (7 bases). V lost 4 bases to trimming and J lost 6 bases, with 19 bases between them. The CDR3 has 15 amino acids. In germline, CDR1 is LNHDA, CDR2 SQIVND (reference sequence). CDR3 loop: CASSTHAGGRGEQYF. The CDR3 bases are TGTGCCAGTAGTACCCACGCAGGGGGGAGAGGCGAGCAGTACTTC.

The V gene is TRBV4-3, the J gene TRBJ1-4; 8 bases match TRBD1. The CDR3 consists of 17 residues. The V and J ends lost 0 bases and 7 bases, in that order; junction bases with no gene match: 10. Per germline, CDR1 LGHNA and CDR2 YSLEER. The CDR3 DNA sequence: TGCGCCAGCAGCCAAGAAATTGGCGGCAGGGGGCCTGAAAAACTGTTTTTT. As protein: CASSQEIGGRGPEKLFF.

The chain joins TRBV5-1 to TRBJ2-3; 13 bases match TRBD2. Germline values: CDR1 SGHRS, CDR2 YFSETQ. CDR3 size: 19 residues. The V segment lost 4 bases and the J segment 0 bases; nucleotides outside the gene matches: 11. The DNA for the CDR3 is TGCGCCAGCAGCCGCCTAGGACTAGCGGGAGTCGGGAGCACAGATACGCAGTATTTT. This codes for CASSRLGLAGVGSTDTQYF.